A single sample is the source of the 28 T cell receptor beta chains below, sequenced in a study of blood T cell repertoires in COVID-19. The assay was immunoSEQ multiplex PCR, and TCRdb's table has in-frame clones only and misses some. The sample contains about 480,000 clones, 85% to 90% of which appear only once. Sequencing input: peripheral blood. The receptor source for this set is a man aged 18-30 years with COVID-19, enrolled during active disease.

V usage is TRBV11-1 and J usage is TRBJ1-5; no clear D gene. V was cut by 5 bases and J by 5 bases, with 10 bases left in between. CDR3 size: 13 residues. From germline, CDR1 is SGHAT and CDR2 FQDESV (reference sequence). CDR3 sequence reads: CASSLSTDQPQHF. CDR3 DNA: TGTGCCAGCAGCCTCTCAACAGATCAGCCCCAGCATTTT. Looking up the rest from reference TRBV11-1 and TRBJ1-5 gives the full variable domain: EAEVAQSPRYKITEKSQAVAFWCDPISGHATLYWYRQILGQGPELLVQFQDESVVDDSQLPKDRFSAERLKGVDSTLKIQPAELGDSAMYLCASSLSTDQPQHFGDGTRLSIL.

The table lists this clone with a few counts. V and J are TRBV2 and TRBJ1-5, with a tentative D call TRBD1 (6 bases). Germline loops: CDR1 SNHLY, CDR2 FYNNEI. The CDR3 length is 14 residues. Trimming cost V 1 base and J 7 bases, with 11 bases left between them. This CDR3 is CASSEDREPQPQHF. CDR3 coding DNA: TGTGCCAGCAGTGAAGACAGGGAACCCCAGCCCCAGCATTTT.

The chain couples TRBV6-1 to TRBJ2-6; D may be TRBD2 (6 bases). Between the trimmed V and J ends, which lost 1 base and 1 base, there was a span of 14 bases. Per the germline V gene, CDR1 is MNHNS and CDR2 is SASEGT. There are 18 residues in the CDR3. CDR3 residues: CASSEGRGVHSGANVLTF. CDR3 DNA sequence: TGTGCCAGCAGTGAAGGGCGGGGAGTACATTCTGGGGCCAACGTCCTGACTTTC.

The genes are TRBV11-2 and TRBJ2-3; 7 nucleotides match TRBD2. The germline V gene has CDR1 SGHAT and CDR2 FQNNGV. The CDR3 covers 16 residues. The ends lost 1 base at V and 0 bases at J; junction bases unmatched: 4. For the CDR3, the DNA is TGTGCCAGCAGCTTAGTCCCTAGCGGAAGCACAGATACGCAGTATTTT. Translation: CASSLVPSGSTDTQYF.

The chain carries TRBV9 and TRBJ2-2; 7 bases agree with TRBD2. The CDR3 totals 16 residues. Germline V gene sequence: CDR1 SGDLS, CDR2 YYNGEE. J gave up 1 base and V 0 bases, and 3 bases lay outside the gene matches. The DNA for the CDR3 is TGTGCCAGCAGCGTAGGCGGGAGCTTGAACACCGGGGAGCTGTTTTTT. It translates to CASSVGGSLNTGELFF.

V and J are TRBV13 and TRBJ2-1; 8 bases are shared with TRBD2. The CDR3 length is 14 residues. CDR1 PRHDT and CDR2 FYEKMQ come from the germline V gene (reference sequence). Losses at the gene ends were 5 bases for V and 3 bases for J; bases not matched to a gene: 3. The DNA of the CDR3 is TGTGCCAGCAGCCAAGCGGGAGTCTACAATGAGCAGTTCTTC. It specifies CASSQAGVYNEQFF.

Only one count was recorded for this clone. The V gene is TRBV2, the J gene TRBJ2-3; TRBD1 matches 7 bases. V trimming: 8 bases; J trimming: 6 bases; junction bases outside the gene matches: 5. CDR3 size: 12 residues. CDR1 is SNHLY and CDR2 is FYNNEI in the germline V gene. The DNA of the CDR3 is TGTGCCAGCTACAGGGGTTTTGATACGCAGTATTTT. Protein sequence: CASYRGFDTQYF.

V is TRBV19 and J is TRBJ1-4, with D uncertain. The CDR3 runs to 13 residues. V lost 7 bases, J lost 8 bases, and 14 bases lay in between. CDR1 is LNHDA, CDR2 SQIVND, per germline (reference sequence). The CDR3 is CASTTWETEKLFF. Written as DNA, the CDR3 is TGTGCCAGTACTACCTGGGAGACGGAAAAACTGTTTTTT. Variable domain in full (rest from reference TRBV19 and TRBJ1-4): DGGITQSPKYLFRKEGQNVTLSCEQNLNHDAMYWYRQDPGQGLRLIYYSQIVNDFQKGDIAEGYSVSREKKESFPLTVTSAQKNPTAFYLCASTTWETEKLFFGSGTQLSVL.

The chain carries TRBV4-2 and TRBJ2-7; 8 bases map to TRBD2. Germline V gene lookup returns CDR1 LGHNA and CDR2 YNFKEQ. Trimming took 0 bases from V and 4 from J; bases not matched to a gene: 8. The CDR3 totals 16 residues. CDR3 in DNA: TGTGCCAGCAGCCAAGATAGCACTAGCGGAGAGTACGAGCAGTACTTC. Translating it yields CASSQDSTSGEYEQYF.

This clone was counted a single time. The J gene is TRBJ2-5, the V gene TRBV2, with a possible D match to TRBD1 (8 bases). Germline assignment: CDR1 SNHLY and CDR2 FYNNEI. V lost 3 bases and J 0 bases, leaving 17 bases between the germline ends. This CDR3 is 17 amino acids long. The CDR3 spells CASSEGGTGANQETQYF. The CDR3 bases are TGTGCCAGCAGTGAGGGAGGGACAGGAGCTAACCAAGAGACCCAGTACTTC.

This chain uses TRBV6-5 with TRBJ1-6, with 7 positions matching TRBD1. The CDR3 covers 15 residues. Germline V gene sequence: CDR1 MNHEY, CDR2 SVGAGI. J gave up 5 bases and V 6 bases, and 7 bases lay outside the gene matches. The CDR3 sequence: CASRRTGQHNSPLHF. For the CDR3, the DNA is TGTGCCAGCAGACGAACGGGACAGCATAATTCACCCCTCCACTTT.

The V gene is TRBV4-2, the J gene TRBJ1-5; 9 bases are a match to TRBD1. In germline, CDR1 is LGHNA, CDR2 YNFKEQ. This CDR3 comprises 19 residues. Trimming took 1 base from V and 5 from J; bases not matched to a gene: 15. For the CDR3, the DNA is TGTGCCAGCAGCCAAGGGGGACAGGGAGGCTCTACGGGGTATCAGCCCCAGCATTTT. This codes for CASSQGGQGGSTGYQPQHF.

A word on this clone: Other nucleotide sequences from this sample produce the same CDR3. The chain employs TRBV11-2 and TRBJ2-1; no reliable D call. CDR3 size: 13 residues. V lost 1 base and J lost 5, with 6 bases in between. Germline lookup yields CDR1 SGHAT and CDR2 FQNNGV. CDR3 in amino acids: CASSLGQNNEQFF. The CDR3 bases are TGTGCCAGCAGCTTAGGGCAGAACAATGAGCAGTTCTTC.

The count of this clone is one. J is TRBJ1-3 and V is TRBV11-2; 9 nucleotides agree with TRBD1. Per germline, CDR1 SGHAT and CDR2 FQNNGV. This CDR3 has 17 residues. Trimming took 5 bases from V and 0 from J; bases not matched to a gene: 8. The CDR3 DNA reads TGTGCCAGCAGCACCCCAGGGACAGGGTTCTCTGGAAACACCATATATTTT. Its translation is CASSTPGTGFSGNTIYF.

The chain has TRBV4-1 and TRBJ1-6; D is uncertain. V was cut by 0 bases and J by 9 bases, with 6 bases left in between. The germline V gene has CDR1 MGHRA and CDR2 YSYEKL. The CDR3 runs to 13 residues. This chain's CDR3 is CASSQELLSPLHF. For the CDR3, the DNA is TGCGCCAGCAGCCAAGAACTTCTTTCACCCCTCCACTTT.

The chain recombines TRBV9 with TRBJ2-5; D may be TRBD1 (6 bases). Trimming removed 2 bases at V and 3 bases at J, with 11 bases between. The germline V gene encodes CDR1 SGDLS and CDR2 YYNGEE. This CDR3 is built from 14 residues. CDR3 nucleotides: TGTGCCAGCAGCGTTGGGGGCCAGGAAGAGACCCAGTACTTC. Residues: CASSVGGQEETQYF.

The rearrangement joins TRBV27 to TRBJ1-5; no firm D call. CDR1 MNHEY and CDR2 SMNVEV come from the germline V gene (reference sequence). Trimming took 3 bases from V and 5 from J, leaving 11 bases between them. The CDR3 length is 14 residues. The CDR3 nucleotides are TGTGCCAGCAGTTTGGCCAGAAATCATCAGCCCCAGCATTTT. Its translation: CASSLARNHQPQHF.

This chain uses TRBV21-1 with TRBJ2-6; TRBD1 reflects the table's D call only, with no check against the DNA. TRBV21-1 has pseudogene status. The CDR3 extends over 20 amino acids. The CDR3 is CASSKGMGTGGLTGANVLTF. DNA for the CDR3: TGTGCCAGCAGCAAAGGAATGGGGACAGGGGGCTTAACTGGGGCCAACGTCCTGACTTTC.

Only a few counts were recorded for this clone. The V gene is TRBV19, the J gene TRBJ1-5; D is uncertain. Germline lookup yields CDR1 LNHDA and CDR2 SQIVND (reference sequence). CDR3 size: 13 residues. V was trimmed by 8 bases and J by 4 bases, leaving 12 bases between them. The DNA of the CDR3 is TGTGCCAGTTCAAGGTCGGGGAATCAGCCCCAGCATTTT. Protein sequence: CASSRSGNQPQHF.

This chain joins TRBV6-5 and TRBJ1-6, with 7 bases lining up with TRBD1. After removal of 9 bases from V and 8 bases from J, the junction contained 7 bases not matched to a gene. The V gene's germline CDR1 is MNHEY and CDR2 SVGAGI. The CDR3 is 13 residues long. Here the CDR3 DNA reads TGTGCCAGTCAAACAGGGGATGATTCACCCCTCCACTTT. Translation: CASQTGDDSPLHF.

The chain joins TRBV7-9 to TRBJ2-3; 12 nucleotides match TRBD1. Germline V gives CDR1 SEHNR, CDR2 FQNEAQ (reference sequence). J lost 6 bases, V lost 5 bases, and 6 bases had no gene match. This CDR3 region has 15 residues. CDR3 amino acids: CASSTGTGGIDTQYF. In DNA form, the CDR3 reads TGTGCCAGCAGCACCGGGACAGGGGGCATCGATACGCAGTATTTT.

CDR3 DNA sequence: TGTGCCAGTAGTTGGGCCGCAGGGGGTGGGAATGAGCAGTTCTTC. Protein sequence: CASSWAAGGGNEQFF. The chain is built from TRBV19 and TRBJ2-1; 7 positions agree with TRBD1. With 5 bases clipped from V and 7 bases from J, the junction kept 11 bases outside the gene matches. CDR3 length: 15 residues. In germline, CDR1 is LNHDA, CDR2 SQIVND (reference sequence). Together with reference TRBV19 and TRBJ2-1, the CDR3 gives the full variable domain: DGGITQSPKYLFRKEGQNVTLSCEQNLNHDAMYWYRQDPGQGLRLIYYSQIVNDFQKGDIAEGYSVSREKKESFPLTVTSAQKNPTAFYLCASSWAAGGGNEQFFGPGTRLTVL.

CDR3 loop: CASSTQGASTEAFF. In DNA, the CDR3 is TGTGCCAGCAGTACACAGGGGGCGAGCACTGAAGCTTTCTTT. The chain combines TRBV6-5 with TRBJ1-1, with TRBD1 matching 9 bases. The V segment lost 5 bases and the J segment 4 bases; nucleotides outside the gene matches: 5. This CDR3 is built from 14 residues. Germline values: CDR1 MNHEY, CDR2 SVGAGI.

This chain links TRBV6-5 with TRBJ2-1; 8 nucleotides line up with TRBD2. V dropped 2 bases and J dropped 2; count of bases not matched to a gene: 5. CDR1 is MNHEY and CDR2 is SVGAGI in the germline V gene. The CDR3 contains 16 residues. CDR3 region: CASSYALSGTYNEQFF. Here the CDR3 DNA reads TGTGCCAGCAGTTACGCGCTTAGCGGGACCTACAATGAGCAGTTCTTC.

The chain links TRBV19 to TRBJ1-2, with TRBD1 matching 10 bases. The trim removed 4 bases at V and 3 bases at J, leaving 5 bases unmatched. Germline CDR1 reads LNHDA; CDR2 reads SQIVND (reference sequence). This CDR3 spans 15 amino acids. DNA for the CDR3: TGTGCCAGTAGTACAGGACAGGGGGGACACTATGGCTACACCTTC. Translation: CASSTGQGGHYGYTF.

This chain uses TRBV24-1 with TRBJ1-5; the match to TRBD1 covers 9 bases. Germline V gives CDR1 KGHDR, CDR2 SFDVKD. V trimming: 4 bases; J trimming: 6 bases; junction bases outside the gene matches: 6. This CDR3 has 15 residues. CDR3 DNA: TGTGCCACCAGTGAGGGGACAGGGCCGAGTCAGCCCCAGCATTTT. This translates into CATSEGTGPSQPQHF.

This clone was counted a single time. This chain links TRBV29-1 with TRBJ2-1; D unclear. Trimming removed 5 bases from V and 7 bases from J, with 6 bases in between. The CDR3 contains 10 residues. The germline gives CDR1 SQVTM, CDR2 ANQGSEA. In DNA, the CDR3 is TGCAGCGTTTCTTTAAATGAGCAGTTCTTC. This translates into CSVSLNEQFF.

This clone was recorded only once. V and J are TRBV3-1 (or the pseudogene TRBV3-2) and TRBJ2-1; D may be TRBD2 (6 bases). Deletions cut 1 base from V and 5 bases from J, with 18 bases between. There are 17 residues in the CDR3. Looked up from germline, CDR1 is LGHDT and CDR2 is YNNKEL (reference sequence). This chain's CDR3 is CASSQVLSGELHNEQFF. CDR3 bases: TGTGCCAGCAGCCAAGTGCTTAGCGGAGAACTACACAATGAGCAGTTCTTC.